Included here is one T cell receptor beta chain sequence, with context. The antigen it recognizes is unknown. Per-base quality was not reported, and no clone a single base away is much larger than it. The data originate from a study of blood T cell repertoires in COVID-19 (TCRdb year 2020). Background for the entire study: The collaborator samples originated in the United States, Italy and Spain and spanned the acute and convalescent phases of COVID-19. Sample metadata almost always included a de-identified subject ID, COVID-19 status, age in years and sex. The material from the prospective study consisted of cDNA or gDNA derived from T cells, B-cell-depleted T cells, or PBMCs. Where HLA class I and class II types were available, the types were taken from metadata supplied by the sample provider, not from assay-based typing. Samples were obtained from the ongoing ImmuneRACE study (first 160 participants) and from approximately 1,200 subjects provided by 6 global collaborators. The dataset comprised deeply sampled blood TCRbeta repertoires from subjects exposed to, actively infected with, or recovered from COVID-19. The repertoires were released in a freely available public database meant as a resource for research on the immune response to SARS-CoV-2.

Collaborating institutions collected whole blood in K2EDTA tubes following their own protocols. For TCRbeta analysis, collaborators shipped samples in one of three forms: frozen whole blood, isolated PBMCs, or DNA extracted from either of those sample types. The paper's findings and limits, for the study overall: How much clinical and demographic metadata was included differed by source and by participant, and the metadata was provided uncurated.

The junction carries 3 bases between V and J, which are trimmed by 6 bases and 2 bases respectively. The CDR3 runs 11 amino acids, cysteine and phenylalanine included. Left in the record is the CDR3 DNA by itself, 33 bases read in frame from the first base. The CDR1 and CDR2 encoded by the germline V gene are SGHVS and FNYEAQ. TCRbeta CDR3 regions were amplified from genomic DNA by means of the immunoSEQ Assay, a bias-controlled multiplex PCR. Per the source publication's procedure: Nucleated cell counts per sample were estimated from amplification of reference gene primers within the assay. To quantify the absolute abundance of each unique TCRbeta CDR3 rearrangement, sequence reads were collapsed and filtered. Productive Simpson clonality was computed per sample as the square root of Simpson's diversity index over productive rearrangements. Here the immuneACCESS table is served through TCRdb, limited to in-frame sequences with V and J called. Missing clones are a known gap in these copies; in checked studies unresolved V genes cover under half, and the rest lacks a known reason. That table is the source of V, J and clone size, and D and trimming were worked out from the DNA. The sample table records some 250,000 clones; around 90% of these occur just once. 5.5% to 9% of the sample goes to the ten largest clones.

The specimen sequenced was peripheral blood. The receptor was derived from a woman aged 65 to 85 with active or convalescent COVID-19. The chain couples TRBV7-6 to TRBJ2-3; the D gene remains uncertain. The bases are TGTGCCAGCAGTTACACAGATACGCAGTATTTT. The resulting protein is CASSYTDTQYF.